The rows below give T cell receptor beta chains drawn from one sample of a study of cytomegalovirus exposure and HLA in healthy donors. Assay used: immunoSEQ multiplex PCR; TCRdb lists only in-frame clones, some missing. Among about 130,000 clones, around 82% were seen once, and the ten largest hold about 3.7%. The sequenced sample was PBMCs. Receptor source: a woman aged 40 to 50 in good health and CMV-seropositive. The conserved cysteine and the conserved F or W are not part of the CDR3 here. The order of the fields is V gene, D gene, CDR3 protein. The D gene is left open where the match is weak.

TRBV5-6	NA	ASSLRTGNQPQH
TRBV7-9	NA	ASSLTVLEQY
TRBV6-6	NA	ASSYSIGGQGETQY
TRBV7-9	NA	ASSLGSPYNEQF
TRBV5-6	TRBD1	ASSFRDSGYNQPQH
TRBV2	TRBD1	ASSEGTGGYGYT
TRBV6-5	TRBD2	ASSPGLAGGSTQY
TRBV30	TRBD1	ALKTGTGEYYGYT
TRBV27	TRBD2	ASSLSSGGTGELF
TRBV19	TRBD1	ASSMLTGGDTEAF
TRBV19	TRBD1	ASSRDRGGQETQY
TRBV12-5	NA	ASGFNYEQY
TRBV7-2	NA	ASSPHWYQF
TRBV21-1	NA	ASSKVRGAPRNTEAF
TRBV2	TRBD2	ASNRLAGDTSSYEQY
TRBV6-6	NA	ASRQGHEQY
TRBV11-2	NA	ASSLGTSPSYNEQF
TRBV5-1	NA	ASSLSDSSYEQY
TRBV6-5	TRBD1	ASSYSGQGTYEQY
TRBV29-1	TRBD1	SVDTDRASYNEQF
TRBV29-1	TRBD1	SVGTGGSNEKLF
TRBV14	NA	ASSQDYHEQY
TRBV5-1	NA	ASSLAGGMNTEAF
TRBV7-9	TRBD2	SSSPFGGGAEQY
TRBV4-3	NA	ASSQDLVSHEQF
TRBV28	TRBD1	ASFDRGVQPQH
TRBV27	NA	ASSQGDAGELF
TRBV30	NA	AWSFGAGANVLT
TRBV28	NA	ASNGGPRYEQY
TRBV6-4	TRBD2	ASSDRAGGDTQY
TRBV4-1	NA	ASSQFSTVNYGYT
TRBV7-2	NA	ASSLYRGISGNTIY
TRBV9	TRBD1	ASSGYDRGNEKLF
TRBV19	NA	ASSIVTTHNEQF
TRBV9	NA	ASSGLGLNTEAF
TRBV5-1	TRBD1	ASSLVGRGQDTQY
TRBV9	TRBD2	ASSGYGGGTDTQY
TRBV6-6	TRBD2	ASNGLAGYNEQF
TRBV28	TRBD1	ASSFTGDDRNQPQH
TRBV19	TRBD2	ASSGLAGVDEQY
TRBV9	NA	ASSVEAAAINEQF
TRBV7-3	TRBD1	ASSSDRVEQF
TRBV28	NA	ASSLIREDEKLF
TRBV5-5	NA	ASKPGSARNTGELF
TRBV30	NA	AWSAERWSEGNQPQH
TRBV6-1	NA	ASSTGLIDEQF
TRBV9	TRBD1	ASNTGVSSQPQH
TRBV28	TRBD2	ASSYLGAGGYEQY
TRBV14	NA	ASRKSIAASTDTQY
TRBV7-9	TRBD1	ASSASGQSSYNEQF
TRBV6-1	NA	ASSGLETYYNEQF
TRBV7-2	TRBD2	ASSLRLAGGPSSYEQY
TRBV6-5	TRBD1	ASRKQPGGMEY
TRBV27	NA	ASSLSPGGSGNTIY
TRBV2	TRBD1	ASGGQTGGFGYT